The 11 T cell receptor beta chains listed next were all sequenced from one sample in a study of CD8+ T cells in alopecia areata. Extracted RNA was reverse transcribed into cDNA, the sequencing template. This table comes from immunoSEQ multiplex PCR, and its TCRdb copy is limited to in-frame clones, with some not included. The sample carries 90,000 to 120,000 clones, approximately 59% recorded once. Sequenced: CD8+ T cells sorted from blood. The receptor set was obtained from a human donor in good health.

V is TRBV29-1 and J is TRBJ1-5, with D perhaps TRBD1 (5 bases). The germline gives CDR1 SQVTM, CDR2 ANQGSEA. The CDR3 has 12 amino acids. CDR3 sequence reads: CTSTGENQPQHF. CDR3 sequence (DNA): TGCACCAGTACGGGGGAAAATCAGCCCCAGCATTTT.

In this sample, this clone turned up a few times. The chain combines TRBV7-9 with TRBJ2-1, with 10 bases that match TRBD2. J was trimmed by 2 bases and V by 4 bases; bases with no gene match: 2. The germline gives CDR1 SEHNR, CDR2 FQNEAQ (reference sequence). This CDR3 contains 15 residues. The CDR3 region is CASSSLAGAYNEQFF. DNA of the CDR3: TGTGCCAGCAGCTCTCTAGCGGGGGCCTACAATGAGCAGTTCTTC.

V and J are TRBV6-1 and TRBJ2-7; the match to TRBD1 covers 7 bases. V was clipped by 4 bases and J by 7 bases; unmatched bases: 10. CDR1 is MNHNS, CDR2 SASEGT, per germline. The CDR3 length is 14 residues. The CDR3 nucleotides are TGTGCCAGCAGTGGTTGGGACAGTGCTCTGGAGCAGTACTTC. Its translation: CASSGWDSALEQYF.

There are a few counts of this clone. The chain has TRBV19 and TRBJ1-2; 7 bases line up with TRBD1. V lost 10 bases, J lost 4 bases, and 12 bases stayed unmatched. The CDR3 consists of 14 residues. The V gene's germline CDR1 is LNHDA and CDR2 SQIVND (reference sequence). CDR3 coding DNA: TGTGCCACCAACCCCACAGGGGCGCCCTATGGCTACACCTTC. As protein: CATNPTGAPYGYTF.

DNA of the CDR3: TGTGCCAGCAGTTTGACCCTAGGAGAGACCCAGTACTTC. It yields the protein CASSLTLGETQYF. This chain links TRBV28 with TRBJ2-5; D ambiguous. Germline values: CDR1 MDHEN, CDR2 SYDVKM. This CDR3 contains 13 residues. Trimming left V 3 bases short and J 4 bases short, with 9 bases between.

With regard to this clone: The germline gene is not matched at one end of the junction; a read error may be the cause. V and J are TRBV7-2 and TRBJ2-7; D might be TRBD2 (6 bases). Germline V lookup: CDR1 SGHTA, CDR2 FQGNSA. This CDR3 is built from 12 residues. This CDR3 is CASSLGGGRTAF. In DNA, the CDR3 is TGTGCCAGCAGCTTAGGTGGAGGGCGTACCGCCTTC.

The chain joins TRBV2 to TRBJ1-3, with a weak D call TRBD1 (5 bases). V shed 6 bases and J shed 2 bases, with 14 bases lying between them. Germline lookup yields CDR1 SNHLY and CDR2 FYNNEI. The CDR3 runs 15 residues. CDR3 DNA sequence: TGTGCCAGCAGGAGGGGAGCACAACCTGGAAACACCATATATTTT. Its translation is CASRRGAQPGNTIYF.

The chain's CDR3 is CASSSYRGRSPLHF. For the CDR3, the DNA is TGTGCCAGCAGTTCCTACAGGGGACGGTCACCCCTCCACTTT. The chain links TRBV6-5 to TRBJ1-6, with 7 bases that match TRBD1. This CDR3 is built from 14 residues. Germline CDR1 and CDR2: MNHEY and SVGAGI. The ends lost 4 bases at V and 10 bases at J; junction bases unmatched: 7.

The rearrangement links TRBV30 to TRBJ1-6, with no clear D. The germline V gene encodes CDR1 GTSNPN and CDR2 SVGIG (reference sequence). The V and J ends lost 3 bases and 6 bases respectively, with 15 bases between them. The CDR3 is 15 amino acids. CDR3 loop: CAWRETGVFNSPLHF. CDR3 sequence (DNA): TGTGCCTGGAGGGAAACCGGTGTATTTAATTCACCCCTCCACTTT.

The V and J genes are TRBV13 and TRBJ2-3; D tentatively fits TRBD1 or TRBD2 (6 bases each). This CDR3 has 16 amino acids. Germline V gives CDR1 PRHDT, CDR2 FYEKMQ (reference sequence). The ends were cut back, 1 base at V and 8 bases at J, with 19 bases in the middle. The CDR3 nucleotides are TGTGCCAGCAGCTTAGCGGGGGCCCCTCAGGATGGTACGCAGTATTTT. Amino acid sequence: CASSLAGAPQDGTQYF.

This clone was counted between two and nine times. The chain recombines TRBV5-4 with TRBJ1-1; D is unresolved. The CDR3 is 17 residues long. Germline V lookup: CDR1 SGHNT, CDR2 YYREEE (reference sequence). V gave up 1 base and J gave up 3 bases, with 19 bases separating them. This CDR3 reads CASSLFPLGWRDTEAFF. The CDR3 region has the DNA TGTGCCAGCAGCTTGTTCCCCCTGGGATGGAGGGACACTGAAGCTTTCTTT.